The clone carrying this TCR beta chain came up many times. This sample stems from a study of neurological immune-mediated disorders. TCRdb processed the 5' RACE reads anew with MiXCR; each CDR3 protein has one entry. The table has under 80,000 distinct CDR3 sequences, approximately 9.4% seen once. CDR3 length: 14 amino acids. The V gene's germline CDR1 is KGHSH and CDR2 LQKENI. Trimming pared 2 bases from V and 4 bases from J, leaving 11 bases between. This receptor was identified in a man between 50 and 59 years old in good health. The chain recombines TRBV18 with TRBJ2-5; D is unresolved. Sample: PBMCs. CDR3 in amino acids: CASSPENSVETQYF. In nucleotides, the CDR3 is TGTGCCAGCTCACCAGAGAACAGCGTAGAGACCCAGTACTTC. Supplemented by reference TRBV18 and TRBJ2-5, the full variable domain reads NAGVMQNPRHLVRRRGQEARLRCSPMKGHSHVYWYRQLPEEGLKFMVYLQKENIIDESGMPKERFSAEFPKEGPSILRIQQVVRGDSAAYFCASSPENSVETQYFGPGTRLLVL.